This TCR beta chain is from a study of shared clonotypes between healthy human individuals. Assay used: immunoSEQ multiplex PCR; TCRdb lists only in-frame clones, some missing. Of some 2 million clones listed, about 95% are singletons. The naive CD8 subset, CD45RO-negative cells positively selected for CCR7, excluded terminally differentiated effector memory CD45RA+ cells. Healthy adults negative for HIV, lacking recent acute infections or vaccinations, served as donors. Trimming shortened V by 4 bases and J by 8 bases, and 15 bases separated the two germline ends. This CDR3 spans 14 amino acids. Germline V CDR1 and CDR2: MNHEY, SMNVEV (reference sequence).

The TCR originated in a man between 18 and 35 years old in good health. The genes are TRBV27 and TRBJ2-1, with D possibly being TRBD1 (5 bases). Material for sequencing was naive CD8+ T cells sorted from blood. The DNA for the CDR3 is TGTGCCAGCAGTTACACCAGCTCAGGGCATGAGCAGTTCTTC. The encoded protein is CASSYTSSGHEQFF.